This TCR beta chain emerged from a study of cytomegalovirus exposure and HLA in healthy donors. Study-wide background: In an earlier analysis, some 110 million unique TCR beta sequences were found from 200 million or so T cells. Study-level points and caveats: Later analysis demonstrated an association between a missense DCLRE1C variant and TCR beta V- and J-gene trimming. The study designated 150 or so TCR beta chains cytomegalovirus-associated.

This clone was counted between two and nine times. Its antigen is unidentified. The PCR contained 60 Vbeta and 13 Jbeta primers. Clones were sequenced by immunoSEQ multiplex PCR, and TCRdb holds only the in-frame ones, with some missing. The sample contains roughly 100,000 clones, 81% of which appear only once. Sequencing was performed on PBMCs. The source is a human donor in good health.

For the CDR3, the DNA is TGTGCCAGCAGTTCTCGGACAGCCTCCTACGAGCAGTACTTC. Amino acid sequence: CASSSRTASYEQYF. The V call is TRBV6-5, the J call TRBJ2-7, with a weak D call TRBD1 (6 bases). Germline CDR1 MNHEY, CDR2 SVGAGI. The V end lost 4 bases, the J end lost 0 bases, and 10 bases lay between the germline ends. The CDR3 consists of 14 residues.